This T cell receptor beta chain was identified in a study of molecular identifiers for immune sequencing clone quantification. TCRdb re-called the PCR reads through MiXCR, storing one row per CDR3 protein. The sample lists 60,000 to 70,000 distinct CDR3 sequences, 17% seen once, with 1.4% to 1.5% in the top ten. The ends were cut back, 6 bases at V and 5 bases at J, with 8 bases in the middle. The CDR3 loop spans 11 amino acids. Per germline, CDR1 MNHNY and CDR2 SVGAGI (reference sequence). The V gene is TRBV6-6, the J gene TRBJ2-7; D remains unclear. This receptor was taken from a human donor in good health. Some libraries in this study had Jurkat cell RNA spiked in. Sequences were obtained from naive CD8+ T cells from blood, with Jurkat cell RNA spiked in. This sample's subset: FACS-sorted CD8+CD4-CCR7+CD45RA+ naive T cells. The CDR3 DNA is TGTGCCAGCAGCAACCCCAACGAGCAGTACTTC. Protein: CASSNPNEQYF.